The entry below gives a single T cell receptor (beta chain) sequence along with its context. Its antigen is unidentified. The sample is drawn from a study of OX40 agonist ivuxolimab in advanced cancers. Background on the study: Aged roughly 20 to 85 with a mean of approximately 57 years, they were about 80% male. A history of anti-PD-1, anti-PD-L1 or anti-CTLA-4 therapy was acceptable, and 40% had some. Partial responses occurred in Three dose-escalation patients, one with hepatocellular carcinoma and two with cutaneous melanoma.

CDR1 and CDR2 (germline): SEHNR, FQNEAQ (reference sequence). The V and J ends lost 1 base and 1 base, in that order; junction bases with no gene match: 0. The CDR3 totals 14 residues. Study-level findings and limits: Averaging showed that CD8+ T cells had more expanded clones than CD4+ did.

Using immunoSEQ multiplex PCR, the repertoire was profiled, and TCRdb retains in-frame clones only, with some absent. Of 10,000 or so clones listed, around four fifths are singletons. Sequenced material: CD4+ or CD8+ T cells sorted from blood, taken in a trial of the OX40 agonist ivuxolimab. The gene calls are TRBV7-9 and TRBJ1-1, with TRBD1 identical over 7 bases. The TCR originated in an adult with an advanced solid tumor such as melanoma, head and neck, liver or kidney cancer. The CDR3 nucleotides are TGTGCCAGCAGCTTAGAGGGGGCGAACACTGAAGCTTTCTTT. Encoded protein: CASSLEGANTEAFF. Drawing the rest from reference TRBV7-9 and TRBJ1-1, the complete variable domain is DTGVSQNPRHKITKRGQNVTFRCDPISEHNRLYWYRQTLGQGPEFLTYFQNEAQLEKSRLLSDRFSAERPKGSFSTLEIQRTEQGDSAMYLCASSLEGANTEAFFGQGTRLTVV.